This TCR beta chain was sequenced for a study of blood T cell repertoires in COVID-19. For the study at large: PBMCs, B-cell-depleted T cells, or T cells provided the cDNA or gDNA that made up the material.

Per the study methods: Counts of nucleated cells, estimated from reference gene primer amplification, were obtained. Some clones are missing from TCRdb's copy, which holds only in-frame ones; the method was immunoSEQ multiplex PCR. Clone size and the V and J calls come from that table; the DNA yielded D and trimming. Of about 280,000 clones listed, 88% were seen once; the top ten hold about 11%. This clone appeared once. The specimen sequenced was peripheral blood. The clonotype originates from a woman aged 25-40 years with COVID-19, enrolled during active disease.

The CDR3 loop reads CASATGYNSPLHF. The CDR3 DNA follows: TGCGCCAGCGCGACGGGCTATAATTCACCCCTCCACTTT. This sequence joins TRBV5-1 and TRBJ1-6; D gene ambiguous. The CDR3 has 13 residues. V lost 7 bases to trimming and J lost 3 bases, with 8 bases between them. The germline V gene has CDR1 SGHRS and CDR2 YFSETQ.